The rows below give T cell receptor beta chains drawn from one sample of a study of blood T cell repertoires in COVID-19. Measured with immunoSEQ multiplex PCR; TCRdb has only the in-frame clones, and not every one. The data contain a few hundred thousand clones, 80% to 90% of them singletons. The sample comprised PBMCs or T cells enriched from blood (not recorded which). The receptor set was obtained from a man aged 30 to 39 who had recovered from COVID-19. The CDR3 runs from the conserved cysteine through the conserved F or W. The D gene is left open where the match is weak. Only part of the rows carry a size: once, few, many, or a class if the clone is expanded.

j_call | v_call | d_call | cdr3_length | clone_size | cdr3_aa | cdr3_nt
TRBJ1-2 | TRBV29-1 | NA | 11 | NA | CSVGGSYGYTF | TGCAGCGTTGGAGGGTCCTATGGCTACACCTTC
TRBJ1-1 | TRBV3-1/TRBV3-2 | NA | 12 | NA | CASSQSDTEAFF | TGTGCCAGCAGCCAATCAGACACTGAAGCTTTCTTT
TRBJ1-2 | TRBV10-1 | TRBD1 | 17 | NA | CASSGGDRMTADYGYTF | TGCGCCAGCAGTGGCGGGGACAGGATGACGGCTGACTATGGCTACACCTTC
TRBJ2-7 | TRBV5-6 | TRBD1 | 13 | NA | CASSSGTGGEQYF | TGTGCCAGCAGCTCCGGGACAGGGGGCGAGCAGTACTTC
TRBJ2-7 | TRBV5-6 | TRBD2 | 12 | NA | CASSGDYYEQYF | TGTGCCAGCAGCGGGGACTACTACGAGCAGTACTTC
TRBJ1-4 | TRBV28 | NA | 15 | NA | CASLVYSLEGEKLFF | TGTGCCAGCCTTGTCTACAGTTTGGAAGGTGAAAAACTGTTTTTT
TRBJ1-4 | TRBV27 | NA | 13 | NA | CASSQRGGEKLFF | TGTGCCAGCAGTCAAAGGGGTGGAGAAAAACTGTTTTTT
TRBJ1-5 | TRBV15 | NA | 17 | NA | CATSRDLGGLRNQPQHF | TGTGCCACCAGCAGAGATCTGGGGGGTCTGCGGAATCAGCCCCAGCATTTT
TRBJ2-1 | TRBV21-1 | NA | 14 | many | CASGRTGGCNEQFF | TGTGCCAGCGGCCGGACAGGAGGTTGCAATGAGCAGTTCTTC
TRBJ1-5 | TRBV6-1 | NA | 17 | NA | CASSEAGTGITYQPQHF | TGTGCCAGCAGTGAAGCTGGAACAGGGATAACTTATCAGCCCCAGCATTTT
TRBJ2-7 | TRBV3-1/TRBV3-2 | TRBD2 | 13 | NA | CASSQRGGAEQYF | TGTGCCAGCAGCCAACGCGGGGGGGCCGAGCAGTACTTC
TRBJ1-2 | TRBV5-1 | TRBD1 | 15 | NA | CASREDRGPNYGYTF | TGCGCCAGCAGGGAAGACAGGGGACCTAACTATGGCTACACCTTC
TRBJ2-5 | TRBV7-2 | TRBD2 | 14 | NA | CASSYLGGWETQYF | TGTGCCAGCAGCTACCTCGGGGGGTGGGAGACCCAGTACTTC
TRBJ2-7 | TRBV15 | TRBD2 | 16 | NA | CATSSDGLAFSGEQYF | TGTGCCACCAGCAGTGATGGACTAGCGTTCTCAGGGGAGCAGTACTTC
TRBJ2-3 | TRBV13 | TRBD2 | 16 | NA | CASSLGAGVSTDTQYF | TGTGCCAGCAGCCTAGGAGCGGGAGTAAGCACAGATACGCAGTATTTT
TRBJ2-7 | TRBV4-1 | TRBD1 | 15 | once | CASRFRDRGSYEQYF | TGCGCCAGCAGGTTCCGGGACAGGGGATCCTACGAGCAGTACTTC
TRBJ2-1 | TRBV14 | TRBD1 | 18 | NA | CASSQEDPPGQGAYEQFF | TGTGCCAGCAGCCAAGAAGATCCTCCGGGACAGGGGGCTTATGAGCAGTTCTTC
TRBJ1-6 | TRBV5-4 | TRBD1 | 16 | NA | CAMNRRDRGRNSPLHF | TGTGCCATGAACCGCCGGGACAGGGGTAGGAATTCACCCCTCCACTTT
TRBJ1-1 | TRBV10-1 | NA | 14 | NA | CASSVYRGNTEAFF | TGCGCCAGCAGTGTTTACCGGGGGAACACTGAAGCTTTCTTT
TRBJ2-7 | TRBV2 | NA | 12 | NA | CASSEPPYEQYF | TGTGCCAGCTCAGAACCCCCCTACGAGCAGTACTTC
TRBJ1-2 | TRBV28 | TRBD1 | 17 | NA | CASREEGTGGELYGYTF | TGTGCCAGCAGAGAGGAGGGGACAGGGGGCGAGTTATATGGCTACACCTTC
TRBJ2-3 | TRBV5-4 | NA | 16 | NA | CASSSKFLSSTDTQYF | TGTGCCAGCAGTTCCAAGTTTCTAAGTAGCACAGATACGCAGTATTTT
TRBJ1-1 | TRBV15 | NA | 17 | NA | CATSGRPRGGAATEAFF | TGTGCCACCAGCGGTCGCCCGAGGGGGGGCGCCGCCACTGAAGCTTTCTTT
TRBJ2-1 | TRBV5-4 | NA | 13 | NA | CASSPALGNEQFF | TGTGCCAGCAGCCCCGCCCTCGGGAATGAGCAGTTCTTC
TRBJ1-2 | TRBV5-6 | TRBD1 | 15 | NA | CASSYRQGPSMSYTF | TGTGCCAGCAGCTACCGACAGGGGCCAAGTATGAGCTACACCTTC
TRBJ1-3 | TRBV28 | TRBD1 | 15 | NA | CASSLSGGHGNTIYF | TGTGCCAGCAGTTTATCAGGGGGGCATGGAAACACCATATATTTT
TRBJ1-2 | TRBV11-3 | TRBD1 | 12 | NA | CASSGRQGGYTF | TGTGCCAGCAGCGGCAGACAGGGTGGCTACACCTTC
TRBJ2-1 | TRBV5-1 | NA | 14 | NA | CASRYYGLYNEQFF | TGCGCCAGCCGTTACTACGGACTGTACAATGAGCAGTTCTTC
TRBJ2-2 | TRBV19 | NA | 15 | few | CASSISQGDAGELFF | TGTGCCAGTAGTATATCCCAGGGTGATGCCGGGGAGCTGTTTTTT
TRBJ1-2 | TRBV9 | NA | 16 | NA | CASSPHTGRADYGYTF | TGTGCCAGCAGCCCCCATACGGGCAGGGCTGACTATGGCTACACCTTC
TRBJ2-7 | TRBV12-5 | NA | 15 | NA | CASGTMGRSAYEQYF | TGTGCTAGTGGAACAATGGGGCGGTCCGCCTACGAGCAGTACTTC
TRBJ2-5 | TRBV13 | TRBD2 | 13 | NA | CASSLDGGETQYF | TGTGCCAGCAGCTTAGACGGGGGGGAGACCCAGTACTTC
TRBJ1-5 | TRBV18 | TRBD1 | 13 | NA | CASSPPPGQTQHF | TGTGCCAGCTCACCACCGCCGGGACAGACCCAGCATTTT
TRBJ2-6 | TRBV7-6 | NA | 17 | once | CASSLADSTSGANVLTF | TGTGCCAGCAGCTTAGCGGACAGCACCTCTGGGGCCAACGTCCTGACTTTC
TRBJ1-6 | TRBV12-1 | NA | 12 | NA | CASSFGDSPLHF | TGTGCCAGCAGCTTTGGAGATTCACCCCTCCACTTT